The entry below describes one T cell receptor beta chain. Antigen specificity is unknown. Healthy Caucasians from Russia aged about 6 to 95 served as donors. Combining a sample-barcoded 5' primer with a J-beta primer mix, a second PCR ran for roughly 7 to 12 cycles. A tag from a template-switch adaptor with 12 random nucleotides marked each cDNA molecule. Every sample produced at least 3 million CDR3-containing paired-end reads. TCRdb fed the 5' RACE reads into MiXCR, producing one record per CDR3 protein. The sample contains about 1.8 million distinct CDR3 sequences, around 50% of which appear only once. These data belong to a study of blood T cells in healthy people across ages. The CDR3 has 17 residues. Germline V gene sequence: CDR1 MNHNY, CDR2 SVGAGI (reference sequence). Trimming pared 4 bases from V and 1 base from J, leaving 19 bases between. Study conclusions and caveats: More naive CD4+ cells and higher diversity marked long-lived donors relative to aged donors.

Sequencing was carried out using blood. This TCR was sampled from a woman in her 40s in good health. The chain employs TRBV6-6 and TRBJ1-2, with D maybe TRBD1 (5 bases). CDR3 region: CASSFGVRDVGNYGYTF. Here the CDR3 DNA reads TGTGCCAGCAGTTTCGGGGTTCGGGACGTTGGTAACTATGGCTACACCTTC.